What follows are 24 T cell receptor beta chains derived from one specimen sequenced in a study of cytomegalovirus exposure and HLA in healthy donors. It was with 60 Vbeta and 13 Jbeta primers that the PCR ran. Some clones are missing from TCRdb's copy, which holds only in-frame ones; the method was immunoSEQ multiplex PCR. Among approximately 170,000 clones listed, just under 80% were seen once. The specimen sequenced was PBMCs. The receptors were sampled from a woman aged 40 to 50 in good health and CMV-seropositive.

V is TRBV7-9 and J is TRBJ2-1; a weak D match, TRBD2 (6 bases). Per the germline V gene, CDR1 is SEHNR and CDR2 is FQNEAQ (reference sequence). This CDR3 comprises 18 residues. Trimming removed 4 bases at V and 6 bases at J, with 25 bases between. The CDR3 loop reads CASSSLLNLLGLLNEQFF. The CDR3 nucleotides are TGTGCCAGCAGCTCCCTTTTGAACCTCCTGGGACTGCTCAATGAGCAGTTCTTC.

The chain joins TRBV30 to TRBJ2-2; possible D gene TRBD2, 5 bases. The V gene lost 3 bases and the J gene lost 7 bases, with 9 bases spanning the gap. The CDR3 totals 12 residues. The germline gives CDR1 GTSNPN, CDR2 SVGIG (reference sequence). The CDR3 region has the DNA TGTGCCTGGAGCCTCGGGGTCGGGGAGCTGTTTTTT. It specifies CAWSLGVGELFF. Full variable domain (rest looked up from reference TRBV30 and TRBJ2-2): SQTIHQWPATLVQPVGSPLSLECTVEGTSNPNLYWYRQAAGRGLQLLFYSVGIGQISSEVPQNLSASRPQDRQFILSSKKLLLSDSGFYLCAWSLGVGELFFGEGSRLTVL.

As for this clone: Other DNA sequences within the sample encode an identical CDR3. The chain recombines TRBV19 with TRBJ2-7; D is perhaps TRBD2 (6 bases). The germline V and J ends were trimmed by 5 bases and 1 base, with 6 bases remaining between them. The CDR3 runs 12 residues. CDR1 is LNHDA, CDR2 SQIVND, per germline (reference sequence). This chain's CDR3 is CASSAGSYEQYF. The DNA for the CDR3 is TGTGCCAGTAGTGCGGGGTCCTACGAGCAGTACTTC.

This clone was seen once. The chain uses TRBV30 and TRBJ2-6; possibly TRBD2 for D (6 bases). This CDR3 spans 18 amino acids. The ends were cut back, 4 bases at V and 2 bases at J, with 21 bases in the middle. Per the germline V gene, CDR1 is GTSNPN and CDR2 is SVGIG (reference sequence). The CDR3 here is CAWTGGVRRAAGANVLTF. CDR3 DNA sequence: TGTGCCTGGACCGGGGGAGTCCGGCGAGCAGCTGGGGCCAACGTCCTGACTTTC.

This sequence joins TRBV18 and TRBJ2-1; 9 nucleotides line up with TRBD1. After removal of 2 bases from V and 10 bases from J, the junction contained 6 bases not matched to a gene. The CDR3 has 14 residues. The germline gives CDR1 KGHSH, CDR2 LQKENI. CDR3 sequence (DNA): TGTGCCAGCTCACCAGGGACAGGGTACCAAGAGCAGTTCTTC. This gives the protein CASSPGTGYQEQFF.

The chain uses TRBV11-2 and TRBJ2-7; 11 nucleotides align to TRBD2. Germline CDR1 SGHAT, CDR2 FQNNGV. CDR3 length equals 15 residues. The trim removed 2 bases at V and 1 base at J, leaving 1 base unmatched. CDR3 loop: CASSLTSGGSYEQYF. For the CDR3, the DNA is TGTGCCAGCAGCTTAACTAGCGGGGGTTCCTACGAGCAGTACTTC. The complete variable domain, with remaining parts taken from reference TRBV11-2 and TRBJ2-7, reads EAGVAQSPRYKIIEKRQSVAFWCNPISGHATLYWYQQILGQGPKLLIQFQNNGVVDDSQLPKDRFSAERLKGVDSTLKIQPAKLEDSAVYLCASSLTSGGSYEQYFGPGTRLTVT.

The CDR3 DNA sequence: TGTGCCAGCAGCGTACGAGGCGGGAGCACAGATACGCAGTATTTT. It translates to CASSVRGGSTDTQYF. The genes are TRBV9 and TRBJ2-3; perhaps TRBD2 as D (5 bases). The V end lost 1 base, the J end lost 0 bases, and 9 bases lay between the germline ends. This CDR3 comprises 15 residues. Germline values: CDR1 SGDLS, CDR2 YYNGEE.

The chain uses TRBV10-3 and TRBJ1-1; maybe TRBD1 (5 bases). The CDR3 is 15 amino acids. Germline lookup yields CDR1 ENHRY and CDR2 SYGVKD. Trimming shortened V by 2 bases and J by 4 bases, and 14 bases separated the two germline ends. Here the CDR3 reads CAISERQGAPTEAFF. The CDR3 DNA reads TGTGCCATCAGTGAGAGGCAGGGCGCGCCCACTGAAGCTTTCTTT.

This clone occurred a few times. V usage is TRBV28 and J usage is TRBJ1-1; 7 bases are shared with TRBD1. CDR1 and CDR2 (germline): MDHEN, SYDVKM. Trimming cost V 7 bases and J 0 bases; bases outside gene matches: 5. The CDR3 totals 14 residues. CDR3 residues: CASNQQGMNTEAFF. CDR3 bases: TGTGCCAGCAACCAACAGGGGATGAACACTGAAGCTTTCTTT.

The CDR3 bases are TGTGCCAGCAGCGTAGACTTGGGAGGGCGTGAGCAGTTCTTC. Its protein product is CASSVDLGGREQFF. The rearrangement uses TRBV9 and TRBJ2-1, with 7 bases identical to TRBD2. Germline values: CDR1 SGDLS, CDR2 YYNGEE. The V gene end was trimmed by 0 bases and the J gene end by 9 bases; junction bases not matched to a gene: 6. CDR3 length: 14 residues.

The chain employs TRBV30 and TRBJ1-2; weak D call: TRBD1 (5 bases). With 0 bases removed from V and 6 bases from J, the gap between germline ends came to 11 bases. This CDR3 is 13 amino acids long. Germline CDR1 reads GTSNPN; CDR2 reads SVGIG (reference sequence). As DNA, the CDR3 is TGTGCCTGGAGTGTTGGTCGGGGGAATGGCTACACCTTC. Residues: CAWSVGRGNGYTF.

The gene calls are TRBV7-6 and TRBJ1-1; 8 bases are shared with TRBD1. The V segment lost 6 bases and the J segment 4 bases; nucleotides outside the gene matches: 4. This CDR3 has 13 residues. Germline CDR1 reads SGHVS; CDR2 reads FNYEAQ. CDR3 sequence: CASRLDRVTEAFF. CDR3 coding DNA: TGTGCCAGCAGGCTGGACAGGGTCACTGAAGCTTTCTTT.

The V call is TRBV28, the J call TRBJ1-2, with D maybe TRBD1 (5 bases). This CDR3 region has 14 residues. CDR1 MDHEN and CDR2 SYDVKM come from the germline V gene. The V and J ends lost 4 bases and 2 bases respectively, with 11 bases between them. Here the CDR3 reads CASSSSTVNYGYTF. CDR3 bases: TGTGCCAGCAGTTCATCGACAGTCAACTATGGCTACACCTTC.

The chain combines TRBV5-1 with TRBJ2-2; D remains ambiguous. Looked up from germline, CDR1 is SGHRS and CDR2 is YFSETQ. This CDR3 has 14 amino acids. Trimming took off 0 bases at V and 0 bases at J, with 3 bases between the two ends. The CDR3 is CASSLVANTGELFF. CDR3 DNA sequence: TGCGCCAGCAGCTTGGTCGCGAACACCGGGGAGCTGTTTTTT.

This chain uses TRBV27 with TRBJ2-2, with D uncertain. The CDR3 has 12 amino acids. The germline V gene has CDR1 MNHEY and CDR2 SMNVEV (reference sequence). V was clipped by 7 bases and J by 6 bases, with 9 bases between them. In DNA, the CDR3 is TGTGCCAGCAAATTCGAGGCCGGGGAGCTGTTTTTT. Translation: CASKFEAGELFF.

The chain carries TRBV30 and TRBJ1-1; no clear D. V shed 4 bases and J shed 7 bases, with 13 bases lying between them. The germline gives CDR1 GTSNPN, CDR2 SVGIG (reference sequence). CDR3 size: 12 residues. The CDR3 protein is CAWNPGGREAFF. CDR3 DNA sequence: TGTGCCTGGAATCCAGGAGGGCGTGAAGCTTTCTTT.

The chain joins TRBV6-1 to TRBJ2-3; possibly TRBD1 for D (5 bases). This CDR3 is 16 amino acids long. In germline, CDR1 is MNHNS, CDR2 SASEGT. Trimming pared 4 bases from V and 2 bases from J, leaving 16 bases between. The CDR3 protein is CASSADTPMYTDTQYF. The CDR3 DNA reads as TGTGCCAGCAGTGCGGACACACCTATGTACACAGATACGCAGTATTTT.

The rearrangement uses TRBV27 and TRBJ1-1; 8 nucleotides match TRBD1. Losses at the gene ends were 6 bases for V and 3 bases for J; bases not matched to a gene: 15. CDR3 length equals 17 residues. Germline values: CDR1 MNHEY, CDR2 SMNVEV (reference sequence). The CDR3 DNA reads TGTGCCAGCAGACCCCCCAGGGGGCACGCCCGCGACACTGAAGCTTTCTTT. Translating gives CASRPPRGHARDTEAFF.

The rearrangement links TRBV7-2 to TRBJ2-5; D may be TRBD1 (5 bases). Germline CDR1 is SGHTA and CDR2 is FQGNSA. The length of the CDR3 is 15 residues. Trimming shortened V by 2 bases and J by 4 bases, and 14 bases separated the two germline ends. CDR3 DNA: TGTGCCAGCAGCTTATGGTCGTCCAGGGCAGAGACCCAGTACTTC. As protein: CASSLWSSRAETQYF.

For the CDR3, the DNA is TGTGCCAGCAGCTTAGTAGGAGCAGATCACGGGGAGCTGTTTTTT. Translation gives CASSLVGADHGELFF. This chain uses TRBV13 with TRBJ2-2; no reliable D call. The CDR3 totals 15 residues. With 1 base removed from V and 7 bases from J, the gap between germline ends came to 13 bases. CDR1 PRHDT and CDR2 FYEKMQ come from the germline V gene (reference sequence).

V usage is TRBV27 and J usage is TRBJ1-6; 10 nucleotides agree with TRBD1. Germline V gene lookup returns CDR1 MNHEY and CDR2 SMNVEV (reference sequence). There are 15 residues in the CDR3. V lost 1 base to trimming and J lost 8 bases; unmatched junction nucleotides: 2. CDR3 loop: CASSLYGTGDSPLHF. The CDR3 region has the DNA TGTGCCAGCAGTTTATATGGGACAGGGGATTCACCCCTCCACTTT.

The V and J genes are TRBV6-4 and TRBJ2-2; perhaps TRBD2 as D (6 bases). Germline V gene sequence: CDR1 MRHNA, CDR2 SNTAGT. The V end was cut by 4 bases, the J end by 4 bases, with 10 bases between. This CDR3 comprises 14 residues. For the CDR3, the DNA is TGTGCCAGCAGTGCAGTGGGAGGCACCGGGGAGCTGTTTTTT. Its protein product is CASSAVGGTGELFF.

This chain uses TRBV29-1 with TRBJ2-2; 11 bases align to TRBD2. The CDR3 is 13 residues long. The ends lost 5 bases at V and 5 bases at J; junction bases unmatched: 1. In germline, CDR1 is SQVTM, CDR2 ANQGSEA. The CDR3 DNA reads as TGCAGCGTTAGACTAGCGGGGACCGGGGAGCTGTTTTTT. This codes for CSVRLAGTGELFF.

The rearrangement links TRBV4-2 to TRBJ1-2; 8 nucleotides align to TRBD1. Germline V gene data show CDR1 as LGHNA and CDR2 as YNFKEQ. This CDR3 has 16 amino acids. The V and J ends lost 3 bases and 0 bases, in that order; junction bases with no gene match: 6. CDR3 coding DNA: TGTGCCAGCAGCCATTTACAGGGGGAGGCTAACTATGGCTACACCTTC. This sequence encodes CASSHLQGEANYGYTF.